The following is a TCR beta chain sequence with its context. Its antigen is unknown. Both TCR beta VDJ combination and CDR3 sequence profiling were carried out. Genomic DNA was the template for this profiling. A single record per CDR3 protein comes from TCRdb applying MiXCR to the reads. The table includes around 200,000 distinct CDR3 sequences, roughly half detected once. Germline lookup yields CDR1 SGHTA and CDR2 FQGNSA. The CDR3 spans 15 residues. Trimming took 6 bases from V and 3 from J, leaving 17 bases between them. The data belong to a study of CD8+CD57+ T cells in acquired aplastic anemia. Study results and caveats: Significant differences in CD8+ Simpson's diversity were not observed between patients and controls.

The source material was sorted CD4+, CD8+, or CD8+CD57+ T cells (not recorded which) from PBMCs. This rearrangement joins TRBV7-2 to TRBJ1-1; the D gene is possibly TRBD1 (5 bases). The TCR comes from a human donor in good health, serving as a control. The chain's CDR3 is CASSFGSGRHTEAFF. The CDR3 DNA follows: TGTGCCAGCAGTTTTGGGTCGGGACGGCACACTGAAGCTTTCTTT.